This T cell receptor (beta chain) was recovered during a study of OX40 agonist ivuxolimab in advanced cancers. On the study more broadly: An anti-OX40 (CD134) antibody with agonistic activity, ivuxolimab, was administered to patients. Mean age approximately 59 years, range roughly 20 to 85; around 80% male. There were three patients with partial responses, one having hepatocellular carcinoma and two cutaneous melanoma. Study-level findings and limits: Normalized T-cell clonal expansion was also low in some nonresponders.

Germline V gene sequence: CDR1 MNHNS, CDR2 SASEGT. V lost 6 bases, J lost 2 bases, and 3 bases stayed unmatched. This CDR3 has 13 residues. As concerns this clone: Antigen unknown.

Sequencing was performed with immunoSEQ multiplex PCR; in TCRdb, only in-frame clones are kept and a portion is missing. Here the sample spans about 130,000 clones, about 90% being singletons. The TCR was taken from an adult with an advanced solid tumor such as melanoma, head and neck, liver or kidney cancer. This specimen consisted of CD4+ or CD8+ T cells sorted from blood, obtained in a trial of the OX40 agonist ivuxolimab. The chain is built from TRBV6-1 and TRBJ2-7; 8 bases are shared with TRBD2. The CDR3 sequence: CASRPGLAYEQYF. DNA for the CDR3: TGTGCCAGCAGACCGGGACTAGCCTACGAGCAGTACTTC.